Listed below are T cell receptor beta chains from one sample, sequenced in a study of blood T cell repertoires in COVID-19. Measured with immunoSEQ multiplex PCR; TCRdb has only the in-frame clones, and not every one. The data contain 250,000 to 350,000 clones, around nine tenths of them singletons. Sequenced sample: peripheral blood. The receptor set was obtained from a woman in her thirties or forties who had recovered from COVID-19. CDR3s include the opening cysteine and the closing phenylalanine or tryptophan. D genes are given only for firm matches. Part of the rows lack a size; the others show once, few, many or a class for expanded clones.

V	J	D	size	length	CDR3	DNA
TRBV19	TRBJ2-3	TRBD2	once	16	CASSIRLAGDTDTQYF	TGTGCCAGTAGTATCCGACTAGCGGGAGACACAGATACGCAGTATTTT
TRBV6-5	TRBJ1-5	TRBD1	NA	15	CASSNGQGANQPQHF	TGTGCCAGCAGCAACGGACAGGGAGCCAATCAGCCCCAGCATTTT
TRBV5-1	TRBJ2-2	TRBD2	NA	16	CASSLRTSGSTGELFF	TGCGCCAGCAGCTTGCGGACTAGCGGGAGCACCGGGGAGCTGTTTTTT
TRBV9	TRBJ2-7	TRBD2	NA	15	CASSVVAGEGYEQYF	TGTGCCAGCAGCGTAGTGGCGGGAGAGGGGTACGAGCAGTACTTC
TRBV7-2	TRBJ1-1	TRBD1	NA	15	CASRAGTGGVTEAFF	TGTGCCAGCAGGGCCGGGACAGGGGGTGTGACTGAAGCTTTCTTT
TRBV6-5	TRBJ1-1	NA	NA	15	CASSYSGELGTEAFF	TGTGCCAGCAGTTACTCGGGAGAATTAGGCACTGAAGCTTTCTTT
TRBV19	TRBJ1-6	NA	NA	16	CASSIDQTGKNSPLHF	TGTGCCAGTAGTATAGACCAGACTGGTAAAAATTCACCCCTCCACTTT
TRBV28	TRBJ2-5	NA	NA	15	CASSPPRTRWETQYF	TGTGCCAGCAGTCCCCCCAGGACAAGGTGGGAGACCCAGTACTTC
TRBV5-1	TRBJ2-1	TRBD2	NA	15	CASQLLAGGANEQFF	TGCGCCAGCCAGTTACTAGCGGGAGGGGCGAATGAGCAGTTCTTC
TRBV4-1	TRBJ2-5	NA	NA	13	CASSGGTEETQYF	TGCGCCAGCAGCGGAGGGACGGAAGAGACCCAGTACTTC
TRBV24-1	TRBJ2-1	NA	NA	15	CATSLGGTGKGEQFF	TGTGCCACCAGCCTCGGCGGGACGGGTAAGGGAGAGCAGTTCTTC
TRBV29-1	TRBJ2-7	NA	NA	14	CSASGQLTDHEQYF	TGCAGCGCCTCGGGACAACTGACGGACCACGAGCAGTACTTC
TRBV27	TRBJ2-5	TRBD1	NA	14	CASSQQGAQETQYF	TGTGCCAGCAGTCAACAGGGGGCCCAAGAGACCCAGTACTTC